These 3 T cell receptor beta chains came from one sample sequenced in a study of T cells after yellow fever vaccination. MiXCR, run by TCRdb on the 5' RACE reads, gives a single entry per CDR3 protein. The table has roughly 50,000 distinct CDR3 sequences, 7% to 8.5% seen once. This sample comprised CD8+ T cells sorted from PBMCs, obtained roughly 14 days after the first yellow fever vaccination. The receptors stem from a man between 18 and 29 years old who received the YFV17D yellow fever vaccine.

This clonotype was detected many times. The genes are TRBV5-1 and TRBJ2-1; perhaps TRBD1 as D (5 bases). The CDR3 length is 13 residues. Trimming took 3 bases from V and 4 from J, leaving 8 bases between them. Germline CDR1 SGHRS, CDR2 YFSETQ. The CDR3 reads CASSSTGYNEQFF. In nucleotides, the CDR3 is TGCGCCAGCAGCTCCACAGGTTACAATGAGCAGTTCTTC.

This clonotype was recorded many times. The V and J genes are TRBV15 and TRBJ2-3, with 8 bases that match TRBD2. The CDR3 sequence is 18 residues long. Per germline, CDR1 LNHNV and CDR2 YYDKDF (reference sequence). The V and J ends lost 3 bases and 2 bases, in that order; junction bases with no gene match: 13. The chain's CDR3 is CATSRRWGIAGNTDTQYF. CDR3 coding DNA: TGTGCCACCAGCAGGAGGTGGGGAATAGCGGGGAACACAGATACGCAGTATTTT.

This clonotype was found many times. This chain uses TRBV25-1 with TRBJ2-7, with a weak D call TRBD2 (7 bases). The germline gives CDR1 MGHDK, CDR2 SYGVNS. V was cut by 2 bases and J by 2 bases, with 16 bases left in between. CDR3 length: 16 residues. In DNA, the CDR3 is TGTGCCAGCAGTGAAGGGGCGGGGAGGGGGGCCTACGAGCAGTACTTC. It encodes CASSEGAGRGAYEQYF.